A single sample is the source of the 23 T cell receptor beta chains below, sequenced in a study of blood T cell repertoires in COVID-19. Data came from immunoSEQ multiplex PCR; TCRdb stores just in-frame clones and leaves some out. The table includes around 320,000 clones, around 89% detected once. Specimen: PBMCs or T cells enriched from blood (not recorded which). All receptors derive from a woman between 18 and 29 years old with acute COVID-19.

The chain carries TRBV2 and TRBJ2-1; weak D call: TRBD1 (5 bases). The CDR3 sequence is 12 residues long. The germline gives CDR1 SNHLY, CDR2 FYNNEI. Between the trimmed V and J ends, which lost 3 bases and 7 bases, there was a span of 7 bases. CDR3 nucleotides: TGTGCCAGCAGTGATCCAGGGAATGAGCAGTTCTTC. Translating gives CASSDPGNEQFF. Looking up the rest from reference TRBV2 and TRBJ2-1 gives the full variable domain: EPEVTQTPSHQVTQMGQEVILRCVPISNHLYFYWYRQILGQKVEFLVSFYNNEISEKSEIFDDQFSVERPDGSNFTLKIRSTKLEDSAMYFCASSDPGNEQFFGPGTRLTVL.

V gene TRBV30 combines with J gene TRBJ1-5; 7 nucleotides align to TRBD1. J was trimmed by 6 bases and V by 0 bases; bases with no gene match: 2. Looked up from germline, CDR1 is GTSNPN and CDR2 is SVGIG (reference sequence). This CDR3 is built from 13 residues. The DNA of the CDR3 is TGTGCCTGGAGTGTAAACAGGGGTCAGCCCCAGCATTTT. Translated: CAWSVNRGQPQHF.

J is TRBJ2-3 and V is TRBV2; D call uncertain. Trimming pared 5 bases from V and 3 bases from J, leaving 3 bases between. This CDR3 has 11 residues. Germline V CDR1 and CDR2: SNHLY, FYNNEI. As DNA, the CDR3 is TGTGCCAGCAGTTATACAGATACGCAGTATTTT. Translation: CASSYTDTQYF.

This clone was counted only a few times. The CDR3 DNA is TGTGCCAGCAGCTTACGACCGACATCGGGGGGCTACACCTTC. It codes for CASSLRPTSGGYTF. This chain uses TRBV7-2 with TRBJ1-2; D not resolved. Germline V gene lookup returns CDR1 SGHTA and CDR2 FQGNSA. The CDR3 extends over 14 amino acids. V shed 2 bases and J shed 8 bases, with 15 bases lying between them.

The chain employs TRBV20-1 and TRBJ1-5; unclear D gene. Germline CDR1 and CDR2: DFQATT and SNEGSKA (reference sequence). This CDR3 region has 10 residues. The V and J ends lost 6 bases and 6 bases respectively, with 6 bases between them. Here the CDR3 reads CSAPGQPQHF. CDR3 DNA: TGCAGTGCCCCGGGTCAGCCCCAGCATTTT.

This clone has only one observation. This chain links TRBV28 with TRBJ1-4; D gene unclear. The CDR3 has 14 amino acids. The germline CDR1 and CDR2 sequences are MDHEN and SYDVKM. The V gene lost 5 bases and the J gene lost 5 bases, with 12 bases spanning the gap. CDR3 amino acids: CASSLSIGNEKLFF. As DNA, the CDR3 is TGTGCCAGCAGTCTGAGTATCGGGAATGAAAAACTGTTTTTT.

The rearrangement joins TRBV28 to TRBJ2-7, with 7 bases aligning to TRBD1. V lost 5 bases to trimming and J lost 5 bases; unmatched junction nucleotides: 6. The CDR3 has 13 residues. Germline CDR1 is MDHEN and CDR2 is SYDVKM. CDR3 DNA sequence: TGTGCCAGCAGTCAGGACAGGTTTAACGAGCAGTACTTC. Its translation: CASSQDRFNEQYF. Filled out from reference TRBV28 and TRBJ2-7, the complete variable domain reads DVKVTQSSRYLVKRTGEKVFLECVQDMDHENMFWYRQDPGLGLRLIYFSYDVKMKEKGDIPEGYSVSREKKERFSLILESASTNQTSMYLCASSQDRFNEQYFGPGTRLTVT.

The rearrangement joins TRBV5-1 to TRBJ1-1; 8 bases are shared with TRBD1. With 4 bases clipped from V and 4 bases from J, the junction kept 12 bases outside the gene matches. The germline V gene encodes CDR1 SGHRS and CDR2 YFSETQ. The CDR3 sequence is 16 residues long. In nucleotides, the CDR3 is TGCGCCAGCAGCCCCTCCCGAGCAGGGGGCCTCACTGAAGCTTTCTTT. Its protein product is CASSPSRAGGLTEAFF. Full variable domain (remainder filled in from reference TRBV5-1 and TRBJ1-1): KAGVTQTPRYLIKTRGQQVTLSCSPISGHRSVSWYQQTPGQGLQFLFEYFSETQRNKGNFPGRFSGRQFSNSRSEMNVSTLELGDSALYLCASSPSRAGGLTEAFFGQGTRLTVV.

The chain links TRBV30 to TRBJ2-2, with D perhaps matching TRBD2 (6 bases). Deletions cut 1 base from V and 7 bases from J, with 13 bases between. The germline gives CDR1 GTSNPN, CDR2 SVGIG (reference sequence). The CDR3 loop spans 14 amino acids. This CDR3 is CAWSEGRIDGELFF. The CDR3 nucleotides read TGTGCCTGGAGTGAAGGGAGGATCGACGGGGAGCTGTTTTTT.

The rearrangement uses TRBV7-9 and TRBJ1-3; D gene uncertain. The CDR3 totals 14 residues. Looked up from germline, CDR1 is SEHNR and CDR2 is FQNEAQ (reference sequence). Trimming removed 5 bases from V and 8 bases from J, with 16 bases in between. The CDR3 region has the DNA TGTGCCAGCAGCCCTAGTGGGTCCGGGGACACCATATATTTT. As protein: CASSPSGSGDTIYF.

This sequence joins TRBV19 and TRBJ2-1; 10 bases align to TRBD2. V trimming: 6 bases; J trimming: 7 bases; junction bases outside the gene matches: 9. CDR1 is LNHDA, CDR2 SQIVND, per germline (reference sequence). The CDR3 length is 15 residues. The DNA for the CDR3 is TGTGCCAGTAGCCCGGAAGCGGGAGGGCGGAATGAGCAGTTCTTC. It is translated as CASSPEAGGRNEQFF.

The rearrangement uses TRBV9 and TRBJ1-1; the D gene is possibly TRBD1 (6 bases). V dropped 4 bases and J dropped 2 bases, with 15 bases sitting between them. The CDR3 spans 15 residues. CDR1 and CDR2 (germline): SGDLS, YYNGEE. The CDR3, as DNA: TGTGCCAGCAGCCCCCACAGGGATACTAACACTGAAGCTTTCTTT. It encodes CASSPHRDTNTEAFF. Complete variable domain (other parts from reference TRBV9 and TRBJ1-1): DSGVTQTPKHLITATGQRVTLRCSPRSGDLSVYWYQQSLDQGLQFLIQYYNGEERAKGNILERFSAQQFPDLHSELNLSSLELGDSALYFCASSPHRDTNTEAFFGQGTRLTVV.

The CDR3 DNA reads as TGTGCCACCCGGGACAGGTCCTACGAGCAGTACTTC. Amino acids: CATRDRSYEQYF. The rearrangement links TRBV27 to TRBJ2-7, with 8 bases that match TRBD1. Unmatched junction bases numbered 3, after V lost 10 bases and J lost 1 base. The CDR3 covers 12 residues. From germline, CDR1 is MNHEY and CDR2 SMNVEV (reference sequence).

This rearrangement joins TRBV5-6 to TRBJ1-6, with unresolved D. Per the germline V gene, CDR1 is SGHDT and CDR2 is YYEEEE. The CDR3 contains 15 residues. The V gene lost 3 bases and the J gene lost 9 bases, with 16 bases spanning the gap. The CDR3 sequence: CASSSYSAGSSPLHF. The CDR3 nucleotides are TGTGCCAGCAGCTCATACAGTGCCGGGAGTTCACCCCTCCACTTT.

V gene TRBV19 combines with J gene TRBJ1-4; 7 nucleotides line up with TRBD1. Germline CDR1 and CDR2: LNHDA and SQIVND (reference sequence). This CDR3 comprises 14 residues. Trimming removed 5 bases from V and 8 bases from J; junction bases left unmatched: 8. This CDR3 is CASSLTGRGEKLFF. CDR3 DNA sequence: TGTGCCAGTAGTCTGACAGGGCGGGGAGAAAAACTGTTTTTT.

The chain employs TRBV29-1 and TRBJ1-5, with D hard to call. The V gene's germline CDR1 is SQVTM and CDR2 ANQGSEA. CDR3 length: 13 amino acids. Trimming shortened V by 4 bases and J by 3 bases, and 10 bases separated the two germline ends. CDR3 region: CSVGDAVNQPQHF. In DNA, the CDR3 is TGCAGCGTTGGAGATGCAGTCAATCAGCCCCAGCATTTT.

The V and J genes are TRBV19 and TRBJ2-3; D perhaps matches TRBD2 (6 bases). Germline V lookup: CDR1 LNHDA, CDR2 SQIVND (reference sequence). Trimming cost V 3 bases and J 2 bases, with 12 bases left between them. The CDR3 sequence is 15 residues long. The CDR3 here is CASSIGTRSTDTQYF. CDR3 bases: TGTGCCAGTAGTATTGGGACTCGCTCCACAGATACGCAGTATTTT. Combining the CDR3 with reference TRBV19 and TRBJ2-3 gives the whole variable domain DGGITQSPKYLFRKEGQNVTLSCEQNLNHDAMYWYRQDPGQGLRLIYYSQIVNDFQKGDIAEGYSVSREKKESFPLTVTSAQKNPTAFYLCASSIGTRSTDTQYFGPGTRLTVL.

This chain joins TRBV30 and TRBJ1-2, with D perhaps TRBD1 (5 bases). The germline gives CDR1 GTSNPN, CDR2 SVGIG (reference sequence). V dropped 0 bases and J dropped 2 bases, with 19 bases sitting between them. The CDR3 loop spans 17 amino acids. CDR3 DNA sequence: TGTGCCTGGAGTGTAATCCCCCCCCGGACACGAAACTATGGCTACACCTTC. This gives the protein CAWSVIPPRTRNYGYTF. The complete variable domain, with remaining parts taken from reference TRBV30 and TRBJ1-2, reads SQTIHQWPATLVQPVGSPLSLECTVEGTSNPNLYWYRQAAGRGLQLLFYSVGIGQISSEVPQNLSASRPQDRQFILSSKKLLLSDSGFYLCAWSVIPPRTRNYGYTFGSGTRLTVV.

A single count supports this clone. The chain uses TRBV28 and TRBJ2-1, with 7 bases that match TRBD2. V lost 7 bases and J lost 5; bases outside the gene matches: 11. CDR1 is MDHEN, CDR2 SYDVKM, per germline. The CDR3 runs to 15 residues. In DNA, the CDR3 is TGTGCCAGCACTCTAGGGCGGGAGTCGAACAATGAGCAGTTCTTC. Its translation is CASTLGRESNNEQFF.

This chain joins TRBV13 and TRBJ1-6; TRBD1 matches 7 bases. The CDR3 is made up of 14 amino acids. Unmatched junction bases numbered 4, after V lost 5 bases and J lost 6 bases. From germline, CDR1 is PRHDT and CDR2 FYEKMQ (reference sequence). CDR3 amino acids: CASSLTGVNSPLHF. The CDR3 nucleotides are TGTGCCAGCAGCCTTACAGGGGTTAATTCACCCCTCCACTTT.

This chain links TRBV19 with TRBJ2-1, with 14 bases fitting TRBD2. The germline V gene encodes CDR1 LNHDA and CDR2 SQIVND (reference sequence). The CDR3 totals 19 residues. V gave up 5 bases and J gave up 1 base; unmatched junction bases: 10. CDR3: CASSPKGLAGVGSYNEQFF. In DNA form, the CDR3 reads TGTGCCAGTAGTCCCAAGGGACTAGCGGGAGTGGGATCCTACAATGAGCAGTTCTTC.

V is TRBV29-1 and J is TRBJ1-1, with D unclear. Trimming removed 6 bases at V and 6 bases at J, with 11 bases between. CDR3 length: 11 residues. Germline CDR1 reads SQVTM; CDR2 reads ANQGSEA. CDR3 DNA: TGCAGCGTCTTAGGAGCGGCTGAAGCTTTCTTT. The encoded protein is CSVLGAAEAFF.

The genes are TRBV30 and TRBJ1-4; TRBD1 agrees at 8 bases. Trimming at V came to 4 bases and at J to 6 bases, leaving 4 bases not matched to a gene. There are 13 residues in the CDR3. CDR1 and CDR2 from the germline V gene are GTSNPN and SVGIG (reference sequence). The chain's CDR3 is CAWTGGADEKLFF. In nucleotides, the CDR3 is TGTGCCTGGACAGGGGGCGCCGATGAAAAACTGTTTTTT.